This T cell receptor beta chain was sequenced in a study of OX40 agonist ivuxolimab in advanced cancers. The repertoire was sequenced with immunoSEQ multiplex PCR; TCRdb's copy has only in-frame clones and lacks some. The sample lists around 72,000 clones, roughly nine tenths occurring once. The CDR3 runs 13 residues. Germline V gene sequence: CDR1 KGHSH, CDR2 LQKENI. With 6 bases clipped from V and 9 bases from J, the junction kept 6 bases outside the gene matches. The sample was CD4+ or CD8+ T cells sorted from blood, taken in a trial of the OX40 agonist ivuxolimab. V and J are TRBV18 and TRBJ2-4; 9 bases are a match to TRBD1. The receptor's source is an adult with an advanced solid tumor such as melanoma, head and neck, liver or kidney cancer. The CDR3 sequence: CASSPGQGFIQYF. CDR3 sequence (DNA): TGTGCCAGCTCTCCCGGACAGGGGTTCATTCAGTACTTC.